This T cell receptor (beta chain) was identified in a study of blood T cell repertoires in COVID-19. For the study at large: Specimens from acute and convalescent COVID-19 originated in the United States, Italy and Spain.

Authors' analysis steps: For nucleated cells, counts were estimated from reference gene primer amplification. Repertoires were generated with immunoSEQ multiplex PCR, while TCRdb's copy carries only in-frame clones and drops some. V and J calls and clone size are copied from that table; D and trimming were computed from the DNA. The data hold around 700,000 clones, with about nine tenths observed a single time. V was pared by 6 bases and J by 0 bases, with 11 bases of the junction left unmatched. The CDR3 loop spans 17 amino acids. The germline gives CDR1 MNHEY, CDR2 SMNVEV (reference sequence). Sequencing used peripheral blood. The rearrangement joins TRBV27 to TRBJ2-1, with 7 bases matching TRBD2. The clonotype comes from a woman between 18 and 30 years old with acute or convalescent COVID-19. The CDR3 DNA reads as TGTGCCAGCAGAACGATAACTAGCGATAGCTCCTACAATGAGCAGTTCTTC. Encoded protein: CASRTITSDSSYNEQFF.